The next 2 T cell receptor beta chains were all read from a single sample in a study of monozygotic twins with inflammatory bowel disease. TCRdb reworked the 5' RACE reads into one entry per CDR3 protein, no DNA. The table for this sample gives approximately 210,000 distinct CDR3 sequences. Specimen: blood. These receptors were collected from a human donor with ulcerative colitis or Crohn's disease, or a healthy co-twin of an affected twin (not recorded which).

The chain combines TRBV28 with TRBJ2-3; TCRdb outputs TRBD2, but without DNA this stays unchecked. Germline lookup yields CDR1 MDHEN and CDR2 SYDVKM. This CDR3 region has 15 residues. The CDR3 sequence: CASSSVAGARDTQYF.

This sequence joins TRBV20-1 and TRBJ1-2. The germline V gene encodes CDR1 DFQATT and CDR2 SNEGSKA (reference sequence). The CDR3 spans 14 residues. The CDR3: CSSPPNAANYGYTF.